This T cell receptor (beta chain) was sequenced in a study of cytomegalovirus exposure and HLA in healthy donors. Study-wide results and limits: A subsequent analysis found that TCR clusters from the first cohort also tended to co-occur in the roughly 120 validation repertoires, with approximately 94% of cluster scores above 0. Researchers counted around 180 TCR beta chains as cytomegalovirus-associated.

As concerns this clone: Its matching antigen is unknown.

The CDR3 runs 18 residues. Only in-frame clones appear in the TCRdb table, and some are missing; sequencing was by immunoSEQ multiplex PCR. Of about 90,000 clones detected, about four fifths appear once; the ten largest clones hold about 12%. Sequencing used PBMCs. The chain joins TRBV21-1 to TRBJ2-7; TRBD2 is the table's D call and was not checked against the DNA. TRBV21-1 is classified as a pseudogene. This TCR was sampled from a woman under 30 in good health and CMV-seropositive. The CDR3 DNA is TGTGCCAGCAGGCCCGAGGAGGGGACTAGCGGGGAGACCTACGAGCAGTACTTC. Translated: CASRPEEGTSGETYEQYF.